Detailed here is one T cell receptor beta chain. It has no known antigen specificity. One base away there is no much larger clone; base qualities are not given. The cysteine opens and the phenylalanine closes a CDR3 of 14 amino acids. Only CDR3 DNA remains: 42 bases, in frame from the first base. Taken from the germline V gene (reference sequence), the CDR1 and CDR2 loops are MNHEY and SMNVEV. The junction shows trimming of 0 bases on V and 5 bases on J, plus 10 bases between the germline ends. This sample is drawn from a study of OX40 agonist ivuxolimab in advanced cancers. Regarding the research as a whole: The costimulatory receptor OX40 (CD134) was targeted by ivuxolimab, a fully human IgG2 agonistic monoclonal antibody. Intravenous ivuxolimab was administered to patients every 2 weeks at six dose levels: 0.01, 0.1, 0.3, 1.5, 3 and 10 mg/kg. Among the roughly 54 dose-escalation patients, 19 had hepatocellular carcinoma, approximately 15 melanoma, 9 renal cell carcinoma and 9 head and neck cancer. A male proportion of approximately 83% and a mean age of approximately 58 years, ranging from about 23 to 79, were recorded for the dose-escalation cohort. Patients were allowed to have had prior anti-PD-1, anti-PD-L1 or anti-CTLA-4 therapy, and roughly 40% of the dose-escalation patients had been treated with checkpoint inhibitors. Three dose-escalation patients achieved partial responses, one with hepatocellular carcinoma and two with cutaneous melanoma. Peripheral TCRbeta sequencing aimed to test whether ivuxolimab altered TCR sequence diversity and caused clonal T-cell expansion. The paper reports the monotherapy dose-escalation portion (N of about 47 patients) of the phase I ivuxolimab trial. Here is what the overall study found, with its caveats: Antigen specificity was not determined for the clonally expanded peripheral T cells. At doses of 0.1 to 3.0 mg/kg, clonal expansion of both CD4+ and CD8+ blood T cells was observed from baseline to week 6. Partial responders in the 0.1-3.0 mg/kg groups had among the lowest normalized peripheral clonal expansion, especially among CD8+ T cells. Low levels of normalized T-cell clonal expansion were also seen in some patients who did not respond. After ivuxolimab, CD8+ T cells had more expanded clones than CD4+ T cells on average.

For sequencing of the TCRbeta CDR3 region, genomic DNA was extracted from the sorted cells. The immunoSEQ Assay was used for sequencing of TCRbeta CDR3 regions. TCRdb re-hosts the immuneACCESS table, in-frame sequences only. Its copies lack some clones; in the studies checked, an unresolved V gene accounts for under half of them, and the cause for the rest is not known. The sample profile shows tens of thousands of clones; roughly 69% of them were found once. The top ten clones comprise under 20% of the sample. The trial excluded patients who had a history of autoimmune disease or who were on systemic immunosuppression. Peripheral blood for TCR sequencing was collected from all dose cohorts at baseline, on cycle 4 day 1, and on cycle 7 day 1. Samples were obtained from an open-label, multicenter, first-in-human phase I dose-escalation trial of ivuxolimab. Adults with locally advanced or metastatic head and neck squamous cell, hepatocellular, melanoma or renal cell carcinoma were enrolled in the trial. CD4+ and CD8+ T cells were sorted separately from peripheral blood before TCR sequencing.

The TCR was taken from an adult with an advanced solid tumor such as melanoma, head and neck, liver or kidney cancer. Recombination linked TRBV27 to TRBJ2-5, with TRBD1 tentatively as D gene (6 bases match). The specimen comprised CD4+ or CD8+ T cells sorted from blood, sampled in a trial of the OX40 agonist ivuxolimab. The DNA reads TGTGCCAGCAGTTTATCCACTAGGGGGGAGACCCAGTACTTC. Its translation is CASSLSTRGETQYF.